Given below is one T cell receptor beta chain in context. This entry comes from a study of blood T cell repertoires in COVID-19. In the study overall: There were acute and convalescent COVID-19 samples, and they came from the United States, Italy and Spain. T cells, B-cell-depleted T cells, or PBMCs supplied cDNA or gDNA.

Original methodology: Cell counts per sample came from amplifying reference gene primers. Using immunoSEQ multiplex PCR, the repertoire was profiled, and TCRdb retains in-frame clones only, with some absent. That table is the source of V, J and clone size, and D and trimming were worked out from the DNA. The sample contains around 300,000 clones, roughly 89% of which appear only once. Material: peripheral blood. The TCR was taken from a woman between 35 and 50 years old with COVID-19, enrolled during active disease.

DNA for the CDR3: TGTGCCAGCAGTCGGGGACTAGCGGGAGGGCCCGGGGAGCTGTTTTTT. This translates into CASSRGLAGGPGELFF. The chain is built from TRBV7-3 and TRBJ2-2, with 16 positions matching TRBD2. This CDR3 is 16 amino acids long. The V segment lost 6 bases and the J segment 6 bases; nucleotides outside the gene matches: 4. From germline, CDR1 is SGHTA and CDR2 FQGTGA.